The clone carrying this TCR beta chain was observed a handful of times. Its antigen remains unidentified. Repeated repertoire sampling spanned the course of chemoradiotherapy. V was clipped by 0 bases and J by 7 bases, with 9 bases between them. Germline CDR1 SGHAT, CDR2 FQNNGV. This CDR3 is 14 amino acids long. This sample is part of a study of chemoradiotherapy in HPV16-positive cancers. Study in general: Candidate HPV-specific T-cell clones and common TCR motifs came from functional assays in two HPV16-positive patients.

Overall study results and limits: Non-HPV-specific T cells did not expand in tumors during treatment, whereas candidate HPV-specific clones and E7-related motifs did. HPV-specific T cells were functionally defined from only two HPV16-positive patients.

Measured with immunoSEQ multiplex PCR; TCRdb has only the in-frame clones, and not every one. The repertoire includes 2,000 to 2,500 clones, about 73% of them detected once, and about 34% sits in the top ten. The J gene is TRBJ2-2, the V gene TRBV11-2; D is uncertain. This specimen was collected from a patient who underwent chemoradiotherapy. This TCR derives from a human donor with HPV-associated anogenital cancer. CDR3 amino acids: CASSLDWRSGELFF. CDR3 nucleotides: TGTGCCAGCAGCTTAGACTGGCGGAGCGGGGAGCTGTTTTTT. Full variable domain (remainder filled in from reference TRBV11-2 and TRBJ2-2): EAGVAQSPRYKIIEKRQSVAFWCNPISGHATLYWYQQILGQGPKLLIQFQNNGVVDDSQLPKDRFSAERLKGVDSTLKIQPAKLEDSAVYLCASSLDWRSGELFFGEGSRLTVL.